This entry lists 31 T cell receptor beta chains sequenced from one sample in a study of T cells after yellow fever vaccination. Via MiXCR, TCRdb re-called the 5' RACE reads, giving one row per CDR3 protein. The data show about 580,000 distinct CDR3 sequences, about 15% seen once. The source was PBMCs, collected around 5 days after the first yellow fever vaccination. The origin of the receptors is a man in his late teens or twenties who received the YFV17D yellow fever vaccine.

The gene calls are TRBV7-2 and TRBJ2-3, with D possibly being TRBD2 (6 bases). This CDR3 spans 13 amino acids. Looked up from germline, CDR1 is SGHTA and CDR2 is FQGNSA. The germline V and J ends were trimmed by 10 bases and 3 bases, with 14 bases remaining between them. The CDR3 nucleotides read TGTGCCACGCACGCGGGGCCTACAGATACGCAGTATTTT. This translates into CATHAGPTDTQYF.

In DNA form, the CDR3 reads TGCGCCAGCAGCCAAGATGTGTGGAAGACCCAGTACTTC. Amino acid sequence: CASSQDVWKTQYF. V and J are TRBV4-3 and TRBJ2-5, with unresolved D. CDR1 and CDR2 (germline): LGHNA, YSLEER. This CDR3 comprises 13 residues. Trimming left V 0 bases short and J 6 bases short, with 8 bases between.

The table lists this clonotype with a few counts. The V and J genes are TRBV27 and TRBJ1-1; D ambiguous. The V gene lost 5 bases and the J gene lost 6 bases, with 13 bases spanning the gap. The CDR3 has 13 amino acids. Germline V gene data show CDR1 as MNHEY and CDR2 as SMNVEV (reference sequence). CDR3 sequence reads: CASSTARTSEAFF. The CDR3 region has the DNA TGTGCCAGCAGTACCGCGAGGACTTCTGAAGCTTTCTTT.

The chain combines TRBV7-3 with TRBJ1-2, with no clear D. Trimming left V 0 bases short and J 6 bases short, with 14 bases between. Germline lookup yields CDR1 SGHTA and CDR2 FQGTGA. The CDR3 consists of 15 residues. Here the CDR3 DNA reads TGTGCCAGCAGCTTAACGCGGATAGGTTCCGATGGCTACACCTTC. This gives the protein CASSLTRIGSDGYTF. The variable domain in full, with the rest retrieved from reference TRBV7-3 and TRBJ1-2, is GAGVSQTPSNKVTEKGKYVELRCDPISGHTALYWYRQSLGQGPEFLIYFQGTGAADDSGLPNDRFFAVRPEGSVSTLKIQRTERGDSAVYLCASSLTRIGSDGYTFGSGTRLTVV.

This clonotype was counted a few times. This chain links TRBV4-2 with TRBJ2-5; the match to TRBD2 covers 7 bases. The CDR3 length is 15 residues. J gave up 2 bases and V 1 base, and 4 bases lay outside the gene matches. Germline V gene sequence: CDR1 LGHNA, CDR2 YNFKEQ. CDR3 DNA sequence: TGTGCCAGCAGCCAAGTTGGAGCGGGGCAAGAGACCCAGTACTTC. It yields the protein CASSQVGAGQETQYF.

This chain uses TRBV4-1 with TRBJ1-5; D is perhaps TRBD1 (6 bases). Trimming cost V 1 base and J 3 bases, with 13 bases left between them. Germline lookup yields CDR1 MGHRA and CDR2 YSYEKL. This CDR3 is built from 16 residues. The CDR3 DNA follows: TGCGCCAGCAGCCAAGGTATAGGACAGTACAATCAGCCCCAGCATTTT. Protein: CASSQGIGQYNQPQHF.

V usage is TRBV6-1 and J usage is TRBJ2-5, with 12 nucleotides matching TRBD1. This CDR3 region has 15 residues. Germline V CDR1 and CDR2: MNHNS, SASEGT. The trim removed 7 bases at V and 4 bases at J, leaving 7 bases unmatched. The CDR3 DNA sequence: TGTGCCAGCACGAGGGGACAGGGGGCTCGAGAGACCCAGTACTTC. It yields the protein CASTRGQGARETQYF.

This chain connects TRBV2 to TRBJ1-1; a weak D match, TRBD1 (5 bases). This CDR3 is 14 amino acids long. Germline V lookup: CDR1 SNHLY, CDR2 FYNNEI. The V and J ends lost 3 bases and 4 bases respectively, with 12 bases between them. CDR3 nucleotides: TGTGCCAGCAGTGAGCAAGGGCAGGGCACTGAAGCTTTCTTT. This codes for CASSEQGQGTEAFF.

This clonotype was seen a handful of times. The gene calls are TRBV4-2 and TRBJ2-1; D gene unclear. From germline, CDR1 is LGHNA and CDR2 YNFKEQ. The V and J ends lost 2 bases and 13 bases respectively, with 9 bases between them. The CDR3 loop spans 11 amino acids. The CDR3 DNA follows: TGTGCCAGCAGCCAAAGACGGGTCCAGTTCTTC. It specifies CASSQRRVQFF.

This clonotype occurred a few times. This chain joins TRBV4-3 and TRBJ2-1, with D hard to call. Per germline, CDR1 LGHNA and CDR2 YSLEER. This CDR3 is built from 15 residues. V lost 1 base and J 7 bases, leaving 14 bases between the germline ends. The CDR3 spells CASSQGWRPGNEQFF. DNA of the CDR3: TGCGCCAGCAGCCAAGGGTGGCGGCCCGGGAATGAGCAGTTCTTC.

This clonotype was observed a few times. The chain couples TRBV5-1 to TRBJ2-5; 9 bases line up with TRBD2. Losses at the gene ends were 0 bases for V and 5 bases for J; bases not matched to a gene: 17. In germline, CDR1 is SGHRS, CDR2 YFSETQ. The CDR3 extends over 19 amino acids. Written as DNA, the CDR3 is TGCGCCAGCAGCTTGGGCCTAGCGGGGAATCTAAACAGTAAGGAGACCCAGTACTTC. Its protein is CASSLGLAGNLNSKETQYF.

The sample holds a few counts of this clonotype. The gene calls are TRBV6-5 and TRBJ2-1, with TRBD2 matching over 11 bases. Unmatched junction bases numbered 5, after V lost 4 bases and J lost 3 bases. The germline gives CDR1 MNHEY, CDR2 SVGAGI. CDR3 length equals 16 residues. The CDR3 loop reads CASSLTSGDFYNEQFF. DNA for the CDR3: TGTGCCAGCAGTTTGACTAGCGGGGATTTCTACAATGAGCAGTTCTTC.

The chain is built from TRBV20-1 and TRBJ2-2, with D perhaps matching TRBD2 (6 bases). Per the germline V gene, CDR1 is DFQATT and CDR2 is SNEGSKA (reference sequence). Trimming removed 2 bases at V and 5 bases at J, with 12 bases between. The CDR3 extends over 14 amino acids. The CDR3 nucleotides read TGCAGTGCTAGACGAACGGCGGGGACCGGGGAGCTGTTTTTT. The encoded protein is CSARRTAGTGELFF.

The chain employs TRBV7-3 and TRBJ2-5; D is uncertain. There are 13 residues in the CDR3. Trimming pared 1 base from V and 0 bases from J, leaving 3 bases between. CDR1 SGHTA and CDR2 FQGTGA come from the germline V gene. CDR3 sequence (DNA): TGTGCCAGCAGCTTAAATAACCAAGAGACCCAGTACTTC. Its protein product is CASSLNNQETQYF.

CDR3: CASNAPETQYF. The CDR3 nucleotides are TGTGCCAGCAATGCCCCAGAGACCCAGTACTTC. The chain employs TRBV6-2 or TRBV6-3 and TRBJ2-5, with D unresolved. Germline values: CDR1 MNHEY, CDR2 SVGEGT. V lost 7 bases to trimming and J lost 4 bases, with 7 bases between them. This CDR3 contains 11 residues.

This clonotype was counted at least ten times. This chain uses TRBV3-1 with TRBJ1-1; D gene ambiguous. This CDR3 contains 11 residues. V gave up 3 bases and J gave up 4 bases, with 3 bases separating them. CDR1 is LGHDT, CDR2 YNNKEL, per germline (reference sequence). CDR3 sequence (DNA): TGTGCCAGCAGCCAGGGCACTGAAGCTTTCTTT. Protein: CASSQGTEAFF.

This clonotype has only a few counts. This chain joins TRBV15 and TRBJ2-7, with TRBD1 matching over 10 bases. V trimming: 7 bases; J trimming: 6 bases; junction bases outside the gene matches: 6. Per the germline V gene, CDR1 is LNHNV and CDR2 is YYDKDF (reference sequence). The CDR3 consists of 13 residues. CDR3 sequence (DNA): TGTGCCACCAAAGACAGGGGGCCAGCCGAGCAGTACTTC. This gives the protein CATKDRGPAEQYF.

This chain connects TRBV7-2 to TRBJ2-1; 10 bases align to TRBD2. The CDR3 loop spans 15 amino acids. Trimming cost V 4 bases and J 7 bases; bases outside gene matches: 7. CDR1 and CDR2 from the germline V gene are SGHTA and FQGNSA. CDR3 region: CASSSFMTSGNEQFF. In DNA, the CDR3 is TGTGCCAGCAGCTCTTTTATGACTAGCGGGAATGAGCAGTTCTTC.

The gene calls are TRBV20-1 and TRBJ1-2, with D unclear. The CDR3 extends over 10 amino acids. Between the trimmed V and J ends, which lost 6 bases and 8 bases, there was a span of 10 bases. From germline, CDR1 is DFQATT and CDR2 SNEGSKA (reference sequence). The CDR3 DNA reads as TGCAGTGCGGGCGGGGTAGGCTACACCTTC. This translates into CSAGGVGYTF.

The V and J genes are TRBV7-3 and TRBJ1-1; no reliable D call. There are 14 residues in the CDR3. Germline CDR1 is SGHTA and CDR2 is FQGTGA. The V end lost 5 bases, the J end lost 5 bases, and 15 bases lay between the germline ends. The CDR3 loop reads CASSENVGMTEAFF. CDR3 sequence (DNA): TGTGCCAGCAGCGAGAATGTAGGAATGACTGAAGCTTTCTTT.

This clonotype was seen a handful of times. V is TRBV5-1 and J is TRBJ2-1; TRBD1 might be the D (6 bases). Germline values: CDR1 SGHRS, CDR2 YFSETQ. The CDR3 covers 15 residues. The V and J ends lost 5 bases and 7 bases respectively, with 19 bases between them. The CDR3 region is CASRRDIGMINEQFF. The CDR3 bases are TGCGCCAGCAGACGGGACATCGGGATGATAAATGAGCAGTTCTTC.

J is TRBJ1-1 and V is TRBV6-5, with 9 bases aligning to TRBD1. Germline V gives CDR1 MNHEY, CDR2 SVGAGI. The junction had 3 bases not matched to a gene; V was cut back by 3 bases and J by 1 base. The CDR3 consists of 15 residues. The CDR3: CASSYQQGANTEAFF. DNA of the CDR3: TGTGCCAGCAGTTATCAACAGGGGGCGAACACTGAAGCTTTCTTT.

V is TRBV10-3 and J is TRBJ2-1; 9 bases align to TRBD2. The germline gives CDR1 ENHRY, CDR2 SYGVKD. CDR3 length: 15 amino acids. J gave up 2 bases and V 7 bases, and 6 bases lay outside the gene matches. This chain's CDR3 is CAITRGTSPYNEQFF. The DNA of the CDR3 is TGTGCCATCACTCGCGGGACTAGCCCCTACAATGAGCAGTTCTTC.

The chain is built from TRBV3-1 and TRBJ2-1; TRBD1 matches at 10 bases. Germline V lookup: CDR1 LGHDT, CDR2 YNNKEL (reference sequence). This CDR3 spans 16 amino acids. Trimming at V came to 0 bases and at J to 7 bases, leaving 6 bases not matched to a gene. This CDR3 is CASSQDRWTGGNEQFF. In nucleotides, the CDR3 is TGTGCCAGCAGCCAAGATCGGTGGACAGGGGGGAATGAGCAGTTCTTC.

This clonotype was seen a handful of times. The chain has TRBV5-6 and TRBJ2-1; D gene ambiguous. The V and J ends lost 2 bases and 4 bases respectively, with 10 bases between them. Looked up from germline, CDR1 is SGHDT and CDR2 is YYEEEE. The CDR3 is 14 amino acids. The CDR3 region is CASSFGVPYNEQFF. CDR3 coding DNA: TGTGCCAGCAGCTTTGGGGTCCCATACAATGAGCAGTTCTTC.

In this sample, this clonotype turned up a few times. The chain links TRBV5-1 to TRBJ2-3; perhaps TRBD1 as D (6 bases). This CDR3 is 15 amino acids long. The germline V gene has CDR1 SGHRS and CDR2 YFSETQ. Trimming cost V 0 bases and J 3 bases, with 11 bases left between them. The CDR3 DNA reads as TGCGCCAGCAGCTTGGGGGGGCGCAATACAGATACGCAGTATTTT. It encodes CASSLGGRNTDTQYF.

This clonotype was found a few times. CDR3 bases: TGTGCCAGCAGTTACACAGGGGAAGATACGCAGTATTTT. It is translated as CASSYTGEDTQYF. The rearrangement joins TRBV28 to TRBJ2-3, with 7 bases that match TRBD1. V lost 4 bases and J lost 5; bases outside the gene matches: 3. Germline-derived CDR1 and CDR2 are MDHEN and SYDVKM. The CDR3 consists of 13 residues.

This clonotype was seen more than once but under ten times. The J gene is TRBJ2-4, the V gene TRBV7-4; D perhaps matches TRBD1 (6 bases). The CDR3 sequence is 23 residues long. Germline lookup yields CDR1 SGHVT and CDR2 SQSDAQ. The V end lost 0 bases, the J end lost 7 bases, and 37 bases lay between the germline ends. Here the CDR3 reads CASSLAPQNTGYRVPNVRNIQYF. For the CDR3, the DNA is TGTGCCAGCAGCTTAGCGCCGCAAAACACTGGCTACAGGGTCCCCAATGTGAGGAACATTCAGTACTTC.

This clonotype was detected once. CDR3 residues: CASSAGAGGVRDQYF. The CDR3 nucleotides are TGTGCCAGCAGTGCGGGAGCGGGGGGCGTTCGTGACCAGTACTTC. The genes are TRBV25-1 and TRBJ2-5; 9 bases are shared with TRBD2. The germline V gene has CDR1 MGHDK and CDR2 SYGVNS. This CDR3 is built from 15 residues. With V trimmed by 4 bases and J by 10 bases, 13 bases remained unmatched.

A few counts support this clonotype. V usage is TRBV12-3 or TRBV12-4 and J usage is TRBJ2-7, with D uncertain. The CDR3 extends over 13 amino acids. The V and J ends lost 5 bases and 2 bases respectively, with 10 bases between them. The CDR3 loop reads CASSVGEAYEQYF. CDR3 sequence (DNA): TGTGCCAGCAGTGTGGGTGAGGCCTACGAGCAGTACTTC.

CDR3: CASSLGLAGVGKNIQYF. CDR3 DNA sequence: TGCGCCAGCAGCTTGGGACTAGCGGGGGTGGGGAAAAACATTCAGTACTTC. The chain links TRBV5-1 to TRBJ2-4, with 12 bases matching TRBD2. Trimming cost V 0 bases and J 4 bases; bases outside gene matches: 5. The CDR3 length is 17 residues. From germline, CDR1 is SGHRS and CDR2 YFSETQ.